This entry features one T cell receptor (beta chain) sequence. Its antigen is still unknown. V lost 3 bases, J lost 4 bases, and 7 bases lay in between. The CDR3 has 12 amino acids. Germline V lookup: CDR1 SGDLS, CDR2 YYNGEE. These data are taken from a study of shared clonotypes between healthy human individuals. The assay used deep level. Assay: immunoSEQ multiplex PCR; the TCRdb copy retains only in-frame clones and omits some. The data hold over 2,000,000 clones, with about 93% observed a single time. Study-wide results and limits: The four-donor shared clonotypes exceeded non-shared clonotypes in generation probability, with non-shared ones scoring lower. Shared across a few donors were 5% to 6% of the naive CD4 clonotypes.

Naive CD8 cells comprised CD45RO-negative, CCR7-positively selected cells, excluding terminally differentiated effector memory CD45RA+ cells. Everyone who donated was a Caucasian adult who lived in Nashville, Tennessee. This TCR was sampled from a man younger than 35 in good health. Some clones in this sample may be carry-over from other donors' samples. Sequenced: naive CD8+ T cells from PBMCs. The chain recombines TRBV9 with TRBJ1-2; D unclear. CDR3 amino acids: CASSGDGYGYTF. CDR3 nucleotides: TGTGCCAGCAGCGGCGACGGCTATGGCTACACCTTC.